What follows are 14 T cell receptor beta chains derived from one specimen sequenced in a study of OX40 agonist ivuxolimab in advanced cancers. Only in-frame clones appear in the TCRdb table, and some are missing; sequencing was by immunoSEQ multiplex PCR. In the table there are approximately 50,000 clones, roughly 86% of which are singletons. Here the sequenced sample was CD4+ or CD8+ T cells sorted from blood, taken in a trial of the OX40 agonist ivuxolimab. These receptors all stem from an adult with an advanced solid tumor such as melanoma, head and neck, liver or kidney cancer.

In DNA, the CDR3 is TGTGCCAGCAGTTCCCCCCAGGGGGGCACAGATACGCAGTATTTT. Translated: CASSSPQGGTDTQYF. V is TRBV28 and J is TRBJ2-3; 7 nucleotides line up with TRBD1. Losses at the gene ends were 4 bases for V and 1 base for J; bases not matched to a gene: 5. Germline V gives CDR1 MDHEN, CDR2 SYDVKM. The CDR3 has 15 residues.

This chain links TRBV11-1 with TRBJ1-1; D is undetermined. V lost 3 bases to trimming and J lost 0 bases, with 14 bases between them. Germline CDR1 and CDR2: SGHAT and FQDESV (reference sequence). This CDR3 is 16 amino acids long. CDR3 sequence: CASSFGVSLMNTEAFF. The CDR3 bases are TGTGCCAGCAGCTTTGGGGTCAGCCTCATGAACACTGAAGCTTTCTTT. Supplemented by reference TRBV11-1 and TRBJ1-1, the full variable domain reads EAEVAQSPRYKITEKSQAVAFWCDPISGHATLYWYRQILGQGPELLVQFQDESVVDDSQLPKDRFSAERLKGVDSTLKIQPAELGDSAMYLCASSFGVSLMNTEAFFGQGTRLTVV.

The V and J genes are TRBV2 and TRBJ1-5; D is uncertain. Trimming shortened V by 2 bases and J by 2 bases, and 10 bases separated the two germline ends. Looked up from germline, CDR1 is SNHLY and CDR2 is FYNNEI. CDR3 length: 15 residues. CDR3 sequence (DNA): TGTGCCAGCAGTGAACCCCGCGGGGGCAATCAGCCCCAGCATTTT. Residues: CASSEPRGGNQPQHF.

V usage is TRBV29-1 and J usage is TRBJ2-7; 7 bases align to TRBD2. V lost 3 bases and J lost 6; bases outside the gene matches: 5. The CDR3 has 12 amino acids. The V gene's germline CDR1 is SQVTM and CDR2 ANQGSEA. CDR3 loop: CSVEGGGTEQYF. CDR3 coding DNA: TGCAGCGTTGAGGGGGGGGGAACCGAGCAGTACTTC.

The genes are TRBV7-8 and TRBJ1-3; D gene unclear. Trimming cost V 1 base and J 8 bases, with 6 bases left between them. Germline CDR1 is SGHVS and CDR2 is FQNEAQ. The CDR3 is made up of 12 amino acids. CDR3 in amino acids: CASSLGFDTIYF. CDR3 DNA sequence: TGTGCCAGCAGCTTAGGTTTTGACACCATATATTTT.

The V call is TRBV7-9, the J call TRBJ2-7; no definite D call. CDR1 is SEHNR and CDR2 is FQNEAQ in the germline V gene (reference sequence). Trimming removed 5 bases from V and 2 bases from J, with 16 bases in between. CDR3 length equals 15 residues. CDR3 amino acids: CASSPDRLRTYEQYF. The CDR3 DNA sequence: TGTGCCAGCAGCCCGGACCGTCTCCGTACCTACGAGCAGTACTTC.

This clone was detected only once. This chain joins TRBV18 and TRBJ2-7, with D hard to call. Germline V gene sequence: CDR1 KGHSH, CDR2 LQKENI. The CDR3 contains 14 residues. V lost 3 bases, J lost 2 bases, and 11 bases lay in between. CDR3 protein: CASSPLPGPYEQYF. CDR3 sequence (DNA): TGTGCCAGCTCACCTTTACCCGGACCCTACGAGCAGTACTTC.

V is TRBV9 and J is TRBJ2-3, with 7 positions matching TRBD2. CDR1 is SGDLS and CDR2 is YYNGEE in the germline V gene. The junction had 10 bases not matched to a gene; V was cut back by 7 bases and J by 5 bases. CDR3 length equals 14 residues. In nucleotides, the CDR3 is TGTGCCAGCCGAGCGGGAACGGCAGTAGATACGCAGTATTTT. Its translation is CASRAGTAVDTQYF.

The CDR3: CASSENYEQYF. CDR3 DNA: TGTGCCAGCAGTGAGAACTACGAGCAGTACTTC. The chain combines TRBV2 with TRBJ2-7; D not certain. The CDR3 spans 11 residues. Germline CDR1 and CDR2: SNHLY and FYNNEI. The ends were cut back, 3 bases at V and 3 bases at J, with 3 bases in the middle.

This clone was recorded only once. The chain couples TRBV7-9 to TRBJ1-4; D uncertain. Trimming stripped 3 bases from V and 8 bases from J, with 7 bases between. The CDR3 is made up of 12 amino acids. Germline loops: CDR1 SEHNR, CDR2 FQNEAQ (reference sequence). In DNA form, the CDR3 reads TGTGCCAGCAGCTTTGTCGGGGAAAAACTGTTTTTT. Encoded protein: CASSFVGEKLFF.

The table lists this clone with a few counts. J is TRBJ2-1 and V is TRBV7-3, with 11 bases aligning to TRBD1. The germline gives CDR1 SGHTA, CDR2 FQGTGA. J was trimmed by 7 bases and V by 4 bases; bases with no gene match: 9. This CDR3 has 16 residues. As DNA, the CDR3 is TGTGCCAGCAGCTCAGACCGGGACAGGGGGGGAAATGAGCAGTTCTTC. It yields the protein CASSSDRDRGGNEQFF.

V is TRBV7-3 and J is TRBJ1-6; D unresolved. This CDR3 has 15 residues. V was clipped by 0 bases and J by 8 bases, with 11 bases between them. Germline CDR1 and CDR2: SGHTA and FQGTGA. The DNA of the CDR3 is TGTGCCAGCAGCTTAACGTCCGGCGTGGATTCACCCCTCCACTTT. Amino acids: CASSLTSGVDSPLHF. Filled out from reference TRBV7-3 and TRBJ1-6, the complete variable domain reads GAGVSQTPSNKVTEKGKYVELRCDPISGHTALYWYRQSLGQGPEFLIYFQGTGAADDSGLPNDRFFAVRPEGSVSTLKIQRTERGDSAVYLCASSLTSGVDSPLHFGNGTRLTVT.

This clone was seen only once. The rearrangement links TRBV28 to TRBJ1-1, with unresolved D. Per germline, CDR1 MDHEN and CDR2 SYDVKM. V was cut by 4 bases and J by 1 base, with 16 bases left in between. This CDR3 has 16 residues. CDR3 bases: TGTGCCAGCAGTTCCCTAGGTGCGTTTGGGAACACTGAAGCTTTCTTT. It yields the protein CASSSLGAFGNTEAFF.

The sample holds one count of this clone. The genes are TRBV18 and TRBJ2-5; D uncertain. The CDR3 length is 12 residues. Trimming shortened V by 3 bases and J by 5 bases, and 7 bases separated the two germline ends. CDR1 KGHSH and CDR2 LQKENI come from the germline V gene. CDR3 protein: CASSPLGETQYF. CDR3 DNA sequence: TGTGCCAGCTCACCCCTCGGGGAGACCCAGTACTTC.